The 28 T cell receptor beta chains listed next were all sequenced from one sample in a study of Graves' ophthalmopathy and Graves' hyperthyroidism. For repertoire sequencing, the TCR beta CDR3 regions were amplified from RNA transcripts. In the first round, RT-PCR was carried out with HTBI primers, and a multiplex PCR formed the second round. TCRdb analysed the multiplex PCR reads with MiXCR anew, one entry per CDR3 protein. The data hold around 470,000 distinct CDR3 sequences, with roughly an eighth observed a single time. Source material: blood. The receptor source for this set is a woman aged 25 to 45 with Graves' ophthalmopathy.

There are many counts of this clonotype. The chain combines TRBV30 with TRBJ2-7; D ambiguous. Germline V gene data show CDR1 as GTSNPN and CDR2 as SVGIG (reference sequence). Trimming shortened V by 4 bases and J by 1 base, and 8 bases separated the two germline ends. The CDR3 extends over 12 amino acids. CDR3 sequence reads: CAWKTESYEQYF. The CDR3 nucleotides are TGTGCCTGGAAGACGGAATCCTACGAGCAGTACTTC.

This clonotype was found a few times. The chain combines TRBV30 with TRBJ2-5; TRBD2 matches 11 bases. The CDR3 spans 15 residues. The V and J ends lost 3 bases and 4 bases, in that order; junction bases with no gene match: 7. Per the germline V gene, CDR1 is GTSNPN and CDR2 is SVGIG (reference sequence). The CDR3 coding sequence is TGTGCCTGGAGAACTAGCGGGAGTTCAGTAGAGACCCAGTACTTC. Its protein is CAWRTSGSSVETQYF.

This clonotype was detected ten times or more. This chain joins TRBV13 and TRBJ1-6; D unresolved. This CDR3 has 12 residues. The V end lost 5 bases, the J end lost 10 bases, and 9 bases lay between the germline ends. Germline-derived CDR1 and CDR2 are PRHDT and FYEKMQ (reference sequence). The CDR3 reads CASSKSWSPLHF. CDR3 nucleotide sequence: TGTGCCAGCAGCAAATCTTGGTCACCCCTCCACTTT.

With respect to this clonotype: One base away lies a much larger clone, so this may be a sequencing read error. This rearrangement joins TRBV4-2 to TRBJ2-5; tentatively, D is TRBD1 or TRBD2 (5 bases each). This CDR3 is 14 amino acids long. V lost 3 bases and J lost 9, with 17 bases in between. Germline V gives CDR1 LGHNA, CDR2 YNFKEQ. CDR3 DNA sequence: TGTGCCAGCAGCCAGTTCGGGACGGACTCTCCCCAGTACTTC. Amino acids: CASSQFGTDSPQYF.

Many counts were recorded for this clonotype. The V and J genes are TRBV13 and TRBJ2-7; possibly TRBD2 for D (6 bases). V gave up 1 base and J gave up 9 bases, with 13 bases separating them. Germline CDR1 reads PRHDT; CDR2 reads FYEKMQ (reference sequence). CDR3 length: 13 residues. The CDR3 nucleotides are TGTGCCAGCAGCTTAGCGGGAGTTCTCGTGCAGTACTTC. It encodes CASSLAGVLVQYF.

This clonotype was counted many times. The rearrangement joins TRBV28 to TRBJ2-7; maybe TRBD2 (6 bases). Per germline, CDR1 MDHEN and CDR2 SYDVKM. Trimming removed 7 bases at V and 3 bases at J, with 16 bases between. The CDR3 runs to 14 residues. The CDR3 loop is CASTIGTERYEQYF. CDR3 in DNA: TGTGCCAGCACCATCGGGACTGAACGCTACGAGCAGTACTTC. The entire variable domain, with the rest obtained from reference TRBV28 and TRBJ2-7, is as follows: DVKVTQSSRYLVKRTGEKVFLECVQDMDHENMFWYRQDPGLGLRLIYFSYDVKMKEKGDIPEGYSVSREKKERFSLILESASTNQTSMYLCASTIGTERYEQYFGPGTRLTVT.

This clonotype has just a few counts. The CDR3 sequence: CASSLQRGGGESYGYTF. CDR3 DNA: TGTGCCAGCAGCTTACAGAGGGGGGGCGGGGAGAGCTATGGCTACACCTTC. The chain employs TRBV11-1 and TRBJ1-2; perhaps TRBD1 as D (6 bases). CDR3 length: 17 residues. Germline V gene data show CDR1 as SGHAT and CDR2 as FQDESV (reference sequence). V dropped 2 bases and J dropped 4 bases, with 20 bases sitting between them.

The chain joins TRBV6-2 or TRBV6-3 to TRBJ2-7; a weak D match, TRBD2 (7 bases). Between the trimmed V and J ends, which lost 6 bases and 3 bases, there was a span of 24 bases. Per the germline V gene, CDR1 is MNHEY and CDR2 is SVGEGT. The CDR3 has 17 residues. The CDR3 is CASSPFGGRANSYEQYF. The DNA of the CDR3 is TGTGCCAGCAGCCCTTTCGGGGGGCGTGCAAATAGCTACGAGCAGTACTTC.

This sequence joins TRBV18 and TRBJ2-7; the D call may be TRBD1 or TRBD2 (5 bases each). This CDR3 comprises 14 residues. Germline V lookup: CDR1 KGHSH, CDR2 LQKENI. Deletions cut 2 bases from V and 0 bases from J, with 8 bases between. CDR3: CASSPVGASYEQYF. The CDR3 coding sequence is TGTGCCAGCTCACCAGTCGGGGCCTCCTACGAGCAGTACTTC. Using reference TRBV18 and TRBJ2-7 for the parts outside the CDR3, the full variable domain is NAGVMQNPRHLVRRRGQEARLRCSPMKGHSHVYWYRQLPEEGLKFMVYLQKENIIDESGMPKERFSAEFPKEGPSILRIQQVVRGDSAAYFCASSPVGASYEQYFGPGTRLTVT.

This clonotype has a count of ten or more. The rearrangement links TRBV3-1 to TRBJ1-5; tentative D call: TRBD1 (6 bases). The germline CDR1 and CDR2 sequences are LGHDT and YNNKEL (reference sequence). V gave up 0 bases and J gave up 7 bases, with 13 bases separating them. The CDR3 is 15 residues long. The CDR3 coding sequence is TGTGCCAGCAGCCAAGACACAGGGCCGAGCCAGCCCCAGCATTTT. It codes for CASSQDTGPSQPQHF.

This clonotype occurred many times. Here the CDR3 DNA reads TGTGCCATCAGAGGACAGGCCATGAACACTGAAGCTTTCTTT. As protein: CAIRGQAMNTEAFF. The gene calls are TRBV10-3 and TRBJ1-1, with 7 bases matching TRBD1. V was pared by 6 bases and J by 0 bases, with 4 bases of the junction left unmatched. The CDR3 covers 14 residues. Germline CDR1 and CDR2: ENHRY and SYGVKD.

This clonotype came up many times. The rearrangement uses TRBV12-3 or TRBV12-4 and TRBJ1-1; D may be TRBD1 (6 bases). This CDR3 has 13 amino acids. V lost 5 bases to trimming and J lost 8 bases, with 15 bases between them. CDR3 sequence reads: CASSPNRGGEAFF. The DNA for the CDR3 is TGTGCCAGCAGTCCCAACCGGGGGGGCGAAGCTTTCTTT.

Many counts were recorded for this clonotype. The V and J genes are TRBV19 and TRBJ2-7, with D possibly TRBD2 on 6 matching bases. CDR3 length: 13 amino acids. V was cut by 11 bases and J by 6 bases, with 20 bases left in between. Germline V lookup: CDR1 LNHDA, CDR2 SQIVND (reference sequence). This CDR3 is CAASGLPAGEQYF. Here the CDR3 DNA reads TGTGCCGCGTCCGGACTACCGGCGGGCGAGCAGTACTTC.

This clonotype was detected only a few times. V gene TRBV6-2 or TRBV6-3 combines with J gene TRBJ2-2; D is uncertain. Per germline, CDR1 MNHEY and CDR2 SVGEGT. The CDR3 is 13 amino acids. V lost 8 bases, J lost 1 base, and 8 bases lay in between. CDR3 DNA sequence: TGTGCCAGCTCTAGATGGAACACCGGGGAGCTGTTTTTT. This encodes CASSRWNTGELFF.

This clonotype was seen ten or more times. CDR3 in amino acids: CSARDPLAGGTYEQYF. The CDR3 nucleotides are TGCAGTGCTAGAGATCCACTAGCGGGGGGAACCTACGAGCAGTACTTC. The genes are TRBV20-1 and TRBJ2-7; 12 positions match TRBD2. J gave up 2 bases and V 0 bases, and 5 bases lay outside the gene matches. Germline loops: CDR1 DFQATT, CDR2 SNEGSKA (reference sequence). The CDR3 is made up of 16 amino acids.

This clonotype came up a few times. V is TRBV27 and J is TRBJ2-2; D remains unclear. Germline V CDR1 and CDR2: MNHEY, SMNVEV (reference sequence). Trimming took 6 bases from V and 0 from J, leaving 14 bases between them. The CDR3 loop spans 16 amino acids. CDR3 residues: CASSRQQYTNTGELFF. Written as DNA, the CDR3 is TGTGCCAGCAGCCGACAACAGTATACGAACACCGGGGAGCTGTTTTTT.

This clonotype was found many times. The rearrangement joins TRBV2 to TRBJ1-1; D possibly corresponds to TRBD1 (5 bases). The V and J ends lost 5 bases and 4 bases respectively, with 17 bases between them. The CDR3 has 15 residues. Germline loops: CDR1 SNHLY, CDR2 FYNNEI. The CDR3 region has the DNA TGTGCCAGCAGTTGGACACCCCTCGACGGCACTGAAGCTTTCTTT. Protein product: CASSWTPLDGTEAFF.

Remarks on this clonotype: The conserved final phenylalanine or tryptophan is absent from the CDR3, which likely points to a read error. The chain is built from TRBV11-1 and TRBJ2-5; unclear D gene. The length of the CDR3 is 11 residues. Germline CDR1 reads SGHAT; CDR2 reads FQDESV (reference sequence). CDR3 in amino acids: CVSSQSETQYI. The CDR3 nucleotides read TGTGTCAGCAGCCAATCGGAGACCCAGTACATC.

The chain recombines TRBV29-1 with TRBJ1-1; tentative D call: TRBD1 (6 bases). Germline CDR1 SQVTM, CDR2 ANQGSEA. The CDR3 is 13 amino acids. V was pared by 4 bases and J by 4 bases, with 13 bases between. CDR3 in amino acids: CSVVPGVSTEAFF. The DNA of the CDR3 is TGCAGCGTTGTTCCAGGGGTCTCCACTGAAGCTTTCTTT.

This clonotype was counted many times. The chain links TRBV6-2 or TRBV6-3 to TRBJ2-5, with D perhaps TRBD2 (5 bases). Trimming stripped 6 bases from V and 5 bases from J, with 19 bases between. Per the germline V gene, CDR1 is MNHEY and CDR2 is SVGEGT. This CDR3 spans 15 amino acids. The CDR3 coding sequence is TGTGCCAGCAGACCCGGAGGCTCTGGAACGGAGACCCAGTACTTC. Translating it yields CASRPGGSGTETQYF.

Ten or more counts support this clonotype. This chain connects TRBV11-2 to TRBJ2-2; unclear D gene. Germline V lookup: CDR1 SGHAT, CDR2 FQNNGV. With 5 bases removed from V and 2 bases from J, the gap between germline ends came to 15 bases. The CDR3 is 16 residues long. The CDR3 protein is CASSPRYPSNTGELFF. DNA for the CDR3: TGTGCCAGCAGCCCCCGCTACCCAAGTAACACCGGGGAGCTGTTTTTT.

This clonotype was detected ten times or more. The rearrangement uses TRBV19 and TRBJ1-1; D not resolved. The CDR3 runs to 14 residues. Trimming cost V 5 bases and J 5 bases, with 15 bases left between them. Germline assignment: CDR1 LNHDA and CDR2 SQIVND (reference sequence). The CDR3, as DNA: TGTGCCAGTAGTTGGCATACGAAAGGAACTGAAGCTTTCTTT. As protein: CASSWHTKGTEAFF.

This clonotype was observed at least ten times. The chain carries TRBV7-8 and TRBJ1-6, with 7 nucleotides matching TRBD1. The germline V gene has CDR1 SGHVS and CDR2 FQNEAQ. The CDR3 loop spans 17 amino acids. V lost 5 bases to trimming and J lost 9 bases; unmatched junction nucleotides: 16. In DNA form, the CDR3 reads TGTGCCAGCAGCCCAGACAGGGCCCCGAGGTCCCTTTCACCCCTCCACTTT. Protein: CASSPDRAPRSLSPLHF.

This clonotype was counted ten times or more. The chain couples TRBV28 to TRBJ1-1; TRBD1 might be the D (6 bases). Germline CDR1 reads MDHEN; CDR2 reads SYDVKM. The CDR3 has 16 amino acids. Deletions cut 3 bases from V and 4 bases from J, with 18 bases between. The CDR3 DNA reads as TGTGCCAGCAGTTTGTGGGGGGCAAATTCCGTCACTGAAGCTTTCTTT. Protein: CASSLWGANSVTEAFF.

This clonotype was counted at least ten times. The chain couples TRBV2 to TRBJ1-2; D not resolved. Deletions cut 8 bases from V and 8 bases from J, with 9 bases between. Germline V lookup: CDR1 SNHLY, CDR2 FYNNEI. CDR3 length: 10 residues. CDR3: CASLGEGYTF. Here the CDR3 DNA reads TGTGCCAGCCTGGGCGAGGGCTACACCTTC. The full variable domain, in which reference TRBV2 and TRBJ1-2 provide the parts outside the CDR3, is EPEVTQTPSHQVTQMGQEVILRCVPISNHLYFYWYRQILGQKVEFLVSFYNNEISEKSEIFDDQFSVERPDGSNFTLKIRSTKLEDSAMYFCASLGEGYTFGSGTRLTVV.

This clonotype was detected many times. The CDR3 loop is CATSSGGHRGGELFF. In DNA form, the CDR3 reads TGTGCCACCTCGTCCGGGGGGCATCGAGGCGGGGAGCTGTTTTTT. The genes are TRBV6-2 or TRBV6-3 and TRBJ2-2; D might be TRBD2 (7 bases). The CDR3 runs to 15 residues. Germline V gene lookup returns CDR1 MNHEY and CDR2 SVGEGT. With 10 bases removed from V and 7 bases from J, the gap between germline ends came to 22 bases.

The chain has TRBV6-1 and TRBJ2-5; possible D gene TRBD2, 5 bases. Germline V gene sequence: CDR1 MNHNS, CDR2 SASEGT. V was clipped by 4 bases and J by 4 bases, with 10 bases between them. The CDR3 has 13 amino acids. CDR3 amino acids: CASSVEGGETQYF. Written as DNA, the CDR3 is TGTGCCAGCAGTGTCGAGGGCGGAGAGACCCAGTACTTC.

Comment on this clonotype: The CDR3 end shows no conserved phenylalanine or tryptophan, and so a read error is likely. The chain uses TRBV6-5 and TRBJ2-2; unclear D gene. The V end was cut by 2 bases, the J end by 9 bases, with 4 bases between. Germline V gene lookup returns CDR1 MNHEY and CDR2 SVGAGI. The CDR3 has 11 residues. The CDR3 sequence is CASSYGRELFL. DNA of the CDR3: TGTGCCAGCAGTTACGGTCGGGAGCTGTTTTTG.